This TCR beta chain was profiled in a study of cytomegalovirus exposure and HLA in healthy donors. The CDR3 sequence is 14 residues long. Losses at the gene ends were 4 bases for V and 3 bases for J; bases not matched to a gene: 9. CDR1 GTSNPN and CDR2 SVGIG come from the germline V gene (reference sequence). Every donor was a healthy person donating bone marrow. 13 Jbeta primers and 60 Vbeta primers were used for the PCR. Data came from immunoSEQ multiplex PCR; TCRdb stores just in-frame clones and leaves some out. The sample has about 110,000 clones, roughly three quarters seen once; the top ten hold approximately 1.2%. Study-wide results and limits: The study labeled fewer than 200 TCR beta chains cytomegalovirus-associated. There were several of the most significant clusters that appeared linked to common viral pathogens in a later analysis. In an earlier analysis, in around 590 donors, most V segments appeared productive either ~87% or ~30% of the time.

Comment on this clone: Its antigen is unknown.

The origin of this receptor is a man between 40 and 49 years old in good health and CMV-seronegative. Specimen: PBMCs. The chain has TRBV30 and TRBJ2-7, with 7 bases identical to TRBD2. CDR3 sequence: CAWTGGGRIYEQYF. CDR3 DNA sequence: TGTGCCTGGACGGGAGGCGGGAGAATCTACGAGCAGTACTTC.